A single TCR beta chain is shown here with its context. This CDR3 has 14 amino acids. CDR1 SGHRS and CDR2 YFSETQ come from the germline V gene. J lost 6 bases, V lost 5 bases, and 9 bases had no gene match. These data are taken from a study of radiation and T cells in renal cell carcinoma. TCRdb's copy holds only in-frame clones and misses some; the assay was immunoSEQ multiplex PCR. This sample carries 150,000 or so clones, roughly 85% of them seen once, and the ten largest clones take less than 25%. Time point given: baseline pretreatment blood. The treatment denotes: 15 Gy SBRT to primary tumor, nephrectomy 4 weeks later. Blood was sampled at baseline, 2 weeks and 4 weeks after SBRT.

The sequence derives from a woman aged 50 to 65 with renal cell carcinoma. The J gene is TRBJ1-2, the V gene TRBV5-1; 8 positions match TRBD1. Specimen: blood, collected from a patient whose treatment included radiotherapy and nephrectomy. The CDR3 spells CASRIRQGKDGYTF. The CDR3, as DNA: TGCGCCAGCAGAATACGACAGGGGAAGGATGGCTACACCTTC.